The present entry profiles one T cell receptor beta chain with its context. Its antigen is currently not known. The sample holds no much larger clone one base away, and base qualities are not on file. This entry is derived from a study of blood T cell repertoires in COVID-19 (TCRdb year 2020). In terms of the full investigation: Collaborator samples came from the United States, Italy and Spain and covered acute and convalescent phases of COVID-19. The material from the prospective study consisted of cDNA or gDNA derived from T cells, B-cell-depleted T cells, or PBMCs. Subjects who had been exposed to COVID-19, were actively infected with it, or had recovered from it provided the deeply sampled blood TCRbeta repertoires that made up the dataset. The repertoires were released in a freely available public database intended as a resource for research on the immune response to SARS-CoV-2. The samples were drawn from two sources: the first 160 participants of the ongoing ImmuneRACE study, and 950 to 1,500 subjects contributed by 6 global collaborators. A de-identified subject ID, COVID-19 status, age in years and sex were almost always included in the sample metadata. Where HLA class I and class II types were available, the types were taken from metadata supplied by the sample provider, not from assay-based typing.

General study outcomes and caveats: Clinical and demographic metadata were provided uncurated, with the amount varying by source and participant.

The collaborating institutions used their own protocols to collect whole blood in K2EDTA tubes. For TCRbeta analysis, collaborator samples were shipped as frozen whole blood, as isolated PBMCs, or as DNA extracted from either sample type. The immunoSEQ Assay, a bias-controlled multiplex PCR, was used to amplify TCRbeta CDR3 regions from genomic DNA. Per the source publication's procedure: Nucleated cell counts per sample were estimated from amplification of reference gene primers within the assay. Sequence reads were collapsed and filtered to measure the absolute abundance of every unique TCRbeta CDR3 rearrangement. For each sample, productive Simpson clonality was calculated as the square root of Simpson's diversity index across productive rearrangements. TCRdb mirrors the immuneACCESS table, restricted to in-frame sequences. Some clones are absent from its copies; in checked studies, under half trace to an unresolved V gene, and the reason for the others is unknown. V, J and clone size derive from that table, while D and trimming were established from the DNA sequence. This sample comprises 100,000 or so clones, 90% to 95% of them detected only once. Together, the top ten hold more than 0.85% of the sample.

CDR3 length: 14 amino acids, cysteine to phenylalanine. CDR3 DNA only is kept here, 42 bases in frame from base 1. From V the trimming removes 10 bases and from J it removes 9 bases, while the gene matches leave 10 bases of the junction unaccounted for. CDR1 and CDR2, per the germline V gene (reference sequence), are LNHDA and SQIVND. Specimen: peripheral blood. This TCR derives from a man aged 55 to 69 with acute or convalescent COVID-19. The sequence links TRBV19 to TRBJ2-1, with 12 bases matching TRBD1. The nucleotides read TGTGCCACCTCTGGGACAGGGGGCGCGGGTGAGCAGTTCTTC. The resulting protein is CATSGTGGAGEQFF.